Following are 27 T cell receptor beta chains from one sample sequenced in a study of neoadjuvant nivolumab and ipilimumab in lung cancer. Method: immunoSEQ multiplex PCR; TCRdb's copy keeps in-frame clones and lacks some. The sample records 45,000 to 55,000 clones, about 89% being singletons. The input for sequencing was blood, taken before neoadjuvant nivolumab, alone or with ipilimumab. The receptors were gathered from an adult with non-small cell lung cancer. Some clones in this sample may be carry-over from other donors' samples.

The J gene is TRBJ2-2, the V gene TRBV6-5; TRBD2 matches at 8 bases. With 6 bases clipped from V and 4 bases from J, the junction kept 7 bases outside the gene matches. The CDR3 covers 15 residues. Looked up from germline, CDR1 is MNHEY and CDR2 is SVGAGI. The CDR3 reads CASSRAGASTGELFF. The CDR3 nucleotides read TGTGCCAGCAGCCGAGCGGGGGCGAGCACCGGGGAGCTGTTTTTT.

This clone appeared a single time. This chain connects TRBV7-9 to TRBJ2-7; 9 bases map to TRBD1. Germline lookup yields CDR1 SEHNR and CDR2 FQNEAQ (reference sequence). The CDR3 is made up of 15 amino acids. The V and J ends lost 5 bases and 0 bases, in that order; junction bases with no gene match: 5. The CDR3 sequence is CASSLRDRVSYEQYF. In nucleotides, the CDR3 is TGTGCCAGCAGCCTCCGGGACAGGGTCTCCTACGAGCAGTACTTC.

The V and J genes are TRBV18 and TRBJ2-7, with D hard to call. The ends were cut back, 4 bases at V and 2 bases at J, with 3 bases in the middle. There are 11 residues in the CDR3. Germline CDR1 reads KGHSH; CDR2 reads LQKENI. The CDR3 region has the DNA TGTGCCAGCTCACGCACCTACGAGCAGTACTTC. Amino acids: CASSRTYEQYF.

The rearrangement links TRBV9 to TRBJ2-7, with D possibly being TRBD2 (6 bases). The CDR3 length is 15 residues. The V and J ends lost 4 bases and 6 bases respectively, with 20 bases between them. The germline V gene has CDR1 SGDLS and CDR2 YYNGEE. The CDR3 sequence is CASSLATSLYGEQYF. The CDR3 DNA is TGTGCCAGCAGCTTGGCGACTAGTTTGTATGGCGAGCAGTACTTC.

The sample holds a few counts of this clone. This rearrangement joins TRBV18 to TRBJ2-1, with 13 bases lining up with TRBD2. V was clipped by 3 bases and J by 8 bases; unmatched bases: 4. CDR1 is KGHSH and CDR2 is LQKENI in the germline V gene. The CDR3 runs 15 residues. The CDR3 spells CASSPGLAGAHEQFF. CDR3 DNA: TGTGCCAGCTCACCTGGACTAGCGGGAGCCCATGAGCAGTTCTTC.

This chain joins TRBV6-1 and TRBJ2-7; TRBD1 matches 8 bases. The CDR3 consists of 15 residues. Unmatched junction bases numbered 5, after V lost 2 bases and J lost 2 bases. CDR1 is MNHNS and CDR2 is SASEGT in the germline V gene. DNA for the CDR3: TGTGCCAGCAGTGAAAGACAGGGGAGAACCTACGAGCAGTACTTC. Amino acids: CASSERQGRTYEQYF.

This clone was recorded once. The J gene is TRBJ2-3, the V gene TRBV18; 11 bases fit TRBD2. Looked up from germline, CDR1 is KGHSH and CDR2 is LQKENI. The length of the CDR3 is 17 residues. The V gene end was trimmed by 8 bases and the J gene end by 5 bases; junction bases not matched to a gene: 15. CDR3 residues: CASTRTSGLIPRDTQYF. The CDR3 DNA sequence: TGTGCCAGCACCCGGACTAGCGGGCTAATCCCTCGAGATACGCAGTATTTT.

The rearrangement joins TRBV9 to TRBJ1-5; D unclear. Germline V gene data show CDR1 as SGDLS and CDR2 as YYNGEE. Trimming left V 0 bases short and J 0 bases short, with 10 bases between. This CDR3 is built from 16 residues. In DNA form, the CDR3 reads TGTGCCAGCAGCGTAGACGGAGGACCTAGCAATCAGCCCCAGCATTTT. Translating it yields CASSVDGGPSNQPQHF.

The V gene is TRBV7-6, the J gene TRBJ2-7, with a tentative D call TRBD1 (6 bases). The germline V and J ends were trimmed by 1 base and 2 bases, with 9 bases remaining between them. This CDR3 comprises 14 residues. Germline loops: CDR1 SGHVS, CDR2 FNYEAQ. The chain's CDR3 is CASSLERQAYEQYF. DNA of the CDR3: TGTGCCAGCAGCTTAGAGAGACAGGCCTACGAGCAGTACTTC.

V gene TRBV5-1 combines with J gene TRBJ2-7; TRBD1 matches at 10 bases. The CDR3 covers 15 residues. V shed 2 bases and J 6 bases; nucleotides not matched to a gene: 8. Per the germline V gene, CDR1 is SGHRS and CDR2 is YFSETQ. In DNA form, the CDR3 reads TGCGCCAGCAGCTTCTTCCGGGACAGGGGAAGCGAGCAGTACTTC. Translated: CASSFFRDRGSEQYF.

V gene TRBV7-3 combines with J gene TRBJ2-1; TRBD1 might be the D (6 bases). Trimming left V 5 bases short and J 5 bases short, with 22 bases between. The CDR3 runs 17 residues. CDR1 is SGHTA and CDR2 is FQGTGA in the germline V gene. The DNA of the CDR3 is TGTGCCAGCAGCCCGCTACTGGGGGCGGGCGGCGACAATGAGCAGTTCTTC. This codes for CASSPLLGAGGDNEQFF. Based on the CDR3 plus reference TRBV7-3 and TRBJ2-1, the full variable domain is GAGVSQTPSNKVTEKGKYVELRCDPISGHTALYWYRQSLGQGPEFLIYFQGTGAADDSGLPNDRFFAVRPEGSVSTLKIQRTERGDSAVYLCASSPLLGAGGDNEQFFGPGTRLTVL.

The chain couples TRBV9 to TRBJ1-1; 9 bases map to TRBD1. V lost 0 bases, J lost 5 bases, and 5 bases stayed unmatched. Germline V lookup: CDR1 SGDLS, CDR2 YYNGEE. This CDR3 has 15 amino acids. The CDR3 DNA sequence: TGTGCCAGCAGCGTAGCAGGGACAGGGATTACTGAAGCTTTCTTT. It codes for CASSVAGTGITEAFF.

The genes are TRBV5-1 and TRBJ2-3; 9 bases align to TRBD2. Looked up from germline, CDR1 is SGHRS and CDR2 is YFSETQ. This CDR3 is 15 amino acids long. The J segment lost 2 bases and the V segment lost 5 bases, leaving 6 bases of the junction unmatched. CDR3 region: CASRERGASTDTQYF. CDR3 DNA: TGCGCCAGCAGGGAGCGGGGGGCGTCCACAGATACGCAGTATTTT.

The CDR3 region has the DNA TGTGCCAGTAGTATAGACCCTCCAGGTAGCGGGAGAATGAGCGAGCAGTACTTC. It codes for CASSIDPPGSGRMSEQYF. V is TRBV19 and J is TRBJ2-7; 9 bases are a match to TRBD2. The CDR3 has 18 amino acids. Per the germline V gene, CDR1 is LNHDA and CDR2 is SQIVND (reference sequence). V trimming: 0 bases; J trimming: 6 bases; junction bases outside the gene matches: 15.

The chain recombines TRBV6-1 with TRBJ2-7; 11 bases map to TRBD2. Germline V gene lookup returns CDR1 MNHNS and CDR2 SASEGT. CDR3 length: 15 residues. The V gene end was trimmed by 4 bases and the J gene end by 2 bases; junction bases not matched to a gene: 4. For the CDR3, the DNA is TGTGCCAGCAGTGCAACTAGCGGGGGCGCCTACGAGCAGTACTTC. Amino acids: CASSATSGGAYEQYF.

This clone occurred once. The V and J genes are TRBV29-1 and TRBJ1-2; D unclear. The CDR3 consists of 13 residues. From germline, CDR1 is SQVTM and CDR2 ANQGSEA. Trimming removed 4 bases at V and 3 bases at J, with 12 bases between. This CDR3 is CSVGQSDHYGYTF. CDR3 in DNA: TGCAGCGTTGGGCAGTCAGATCACTATGGCTACACCTTC.

This chain connects TRBV5-6 to TRBJ1-1, with TRBD1 matching over 7 bases. V lost 3 bases and J lost 7; bases outside the gene matches: 6. This CDR3 has 13 amino acids. The germline CDR1 and CDR2 sequences are SGHDT and YYEEEE. For the CDR3, the DNA is TGTGCCAGCAGCTCGTGGACAGGCCGTGAAGCTTTCTTT. Translated, it gives CASSSWTGREAFF. Variable domain in full (rest from reference TRBV5-6 and TRBJ1-1): DAGVTQSPTHLIKTRGQQVTLRCSPKSGHDTVSWYQQALGQGPQFIFQYYEEEERQRGNFPDRFSGHQFPNYSSELNVNALLLGDSALYLCASSSWTGREAFFGQGTRLTVV.

The rearrangement uses TRBV5-1 and TRBJ1-1; D is possibly TRBD1 (5 bases). The V and J ends lost 2 bases and 6 bases respectively, with 11 bases between them. This CDR3 is built from 13 residues. The germline V gene has CDR1 SGHRS and CDR2 YFSETQ. CDR3 in DNA: TGCGCCAGCAGCTTAGCTACAGGCTCTGAAGCTTTCTTT. This translates into CASSLATGSEAFF.

The chain carries TRBV14 and TRBJ1-2, with D unclear. CDR1 and CDR2 from the germline V gene are SGHDN and FVKESK. The CDR3 is made up of 13 amino acids. Trimming took off 1 base at V and 4 bases at J, with 7 bases between the two ends. The CDR3 bases are TGTGCCAGCAGCCAAGGGTTGGTCTATGGCTACACCTTC. Its protein is CASSQGLVYGYTF.

The chain combines TRBV11-1 with TRBJ2-2; D gene uncertain. The CDR3 has 15 amino acids. From germline, CDR1 is SGHAT and CDR2 FQDESV (reference sequence). Trimming left V 4 bases short and J 1 base short, with 10 bases between. The CDR3 loop is CASSSRTGNTGELFF. Written as DNA, the CDR3 is TGTGCCAGCAGCTCCAGGACGGGGAACACCGGGGAGCTGTTTTTT.

The chain has TRBV7-8 and TRBJ2-5, with D unclear. The germline CDR1 and CDR2 sequences are SGHVS and FQNEAQ. V dropped 1 base and J dropped 4 bases, with 10 bases sitting between them. CDR3 length: 14 residues. In nucleotides, the CDR3 is TGTGCCAGCAGCTTAGACGTGACCAGAGAGACCCAGTACTTC. Encoded protein: CASSLDVTRETQYF.

The rearrangement joins TRBV30 to TRBJ1-5; D gene ambiguous. The CDR3 runs to 12 residues. Trimming shortened V by 0 bases and J by 6 bases, and 6 bases separated the two germline ends. CDR1 is GTSNPN and CDR2 is SVGIG in the germline V gene (reference sequence). For the CDR3, the DNA is TGTGCCTGGAGTGTTGGTGCTCAGCCCCAGCATTTT. Amino acids: CAWSVGAQPQHF. The full variable domain, completed using reference TRBV30 and TRBJ1-5, is SQTIHQWPATLVQPVGSPLSLECTVEGTSNPNLYWYRQAAGRGLQLLFYSVGIGQISSEVPQNLSASRPQDRQFILSSKKLLLSDSGFYLCAWSVGAQPQHFGDGTRLSIL.

This clone was seen a few times. The chain employs TRBV19 and TRBJ2-7; D is unresolved. Trimming stripped 1 base from V and 5 bases from J, with 15 bases between. Germline V gives CDR1 LNHDA, CDR2 SQIVND (reference sequence). The CDR3 has 15 residues. This CDR3 is CASSIAPGGRDEQYF. The CDR3 DNA sequence: TGTGCCAGTAGTATAGCCCCCGGCGGAAGGGACGAGCAGTACTTC.

This clone was seen once. The chain couples TRBV4-1 to TRBJ2-7, with no clear D. Looked up from germline, CDR1 is MGHRA and CDR2 is YSYEKL. Deletions cut 2 bases from V and 1 base from J, with 12 bases between. This CDR3 has 15 residues. CDR3 region: CASSQPRAGSYEQYF. As DNA, the CDR3 is TGCGCCAGCAGCCAACCCCGGGCCGGTTCCTACGAGCAGTACTTC.

The chain joins TRBV30 to TRBJ2-5, with D perhaps given as TRBD1 or TRBD2 (5 bases each). There are 15 residues in the CDR3. Per germline, CDR1 GTSNPN and CDR2 SVGIG (reference sequence). With 2 bases removed from V and 3 bases from J, the gap between germline ends came to 16 bases. CDR3 DNA: TGTGCCTGGAGTCCCGGGACCCTCAGGGAAGAGACCCAGTACTTC. Protein product: CAWSPGTLREETQYF.

This clone has only one observation. This chain links TRBV5-1 with TRBJ2-2; D might be TRBD1 (5 bases). The ends were cut back, 0 bases at V and 1 base at J, with 10 bases in the middle. Germline CDR1 reads SGHRS; CDR2 reads YFSETQ. This CDR3 is 16 amino acids long. The CDR3 here is CASSLEGLGNTGELFF. The CDR3 DNA follows: TGCGCCAGCAGCTTGGAGGGGCTCGGGAACACCGGGGAGCTGTTTTTT.

The V gene is TRBV5-1, the J gene TRBJ1-1; D is possibly TRBD1 (6 bases). The V end was cut by 1 base, the J end by 0 bases, with 13 bases between. Per the germline V gene, CDR1 is SGHRS and CDR2 is YFSETQ. There are 16 residues in the CDR3. This CDR3 reads CASSLFRQDLNTEAFF. The CDR3 DNA follows: TGCGCCAGCAGCTTGTTCCGACAGGACTTGAACACTGAAGCTTTCTTT.